The clone carrying this TCR beta chain has a single count. Germline loops: CDR1 SGHRS, CDR2 YFSETQ. This CDR3 spans 14 amino acids. Between the trimmed V and J ends, which lost 0 bases and 4 bases, there was a span of 10 bases. Original handling: Amplification of reference gene primers provided the estimated nucleated cell counts. Repertoires were generated with immunoSEQ multiplex PCR, while TCRdb's copy carries only in-frame clones and drops some. That table furnishes V, J and clone size, whereas the DNA furnished D and trimming. The data hold about 170,000 clones, with about 80% observed a single time. The entry originates in a study of blood T cell repertoires in COVID-19. Study in general: The samples span acute and convalescent COVID-19 from the United States, Italy and Spain. T cells, B-cell-depleted T cells, or PBMCs provided the cDNA or gDNA that served as material.

The TCR sequence derives from a man in his 70s with active or convalescent COVID-19. The V call is TRBV5-1, the J call TRBJ1-1; the D is unclear. The sample was peripheral blood. The CDR3 DNA is TGCGCCAGCAGCTTGGCAACTGCTGTCACTGAAGCTTTCTTT. It is translated as CASSLATAVTEAFF.